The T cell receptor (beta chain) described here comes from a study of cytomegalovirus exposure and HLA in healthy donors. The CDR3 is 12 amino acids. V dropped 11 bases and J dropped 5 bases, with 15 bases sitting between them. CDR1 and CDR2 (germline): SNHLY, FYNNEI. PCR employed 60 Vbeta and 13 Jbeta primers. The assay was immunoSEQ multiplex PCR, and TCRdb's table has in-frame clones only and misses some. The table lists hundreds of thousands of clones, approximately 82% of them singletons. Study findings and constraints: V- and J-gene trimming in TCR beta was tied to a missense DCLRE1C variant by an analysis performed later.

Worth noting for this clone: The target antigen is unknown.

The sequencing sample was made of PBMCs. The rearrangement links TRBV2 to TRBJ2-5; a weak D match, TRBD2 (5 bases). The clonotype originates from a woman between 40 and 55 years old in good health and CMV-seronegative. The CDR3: CASRALQETQYF. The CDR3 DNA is TGTGCCTCGCGGGCGCTCCAGGAGACCCAGTACTTC.